This TCR beta chain emerged from a study of CD8 T cell repertoires and HIV-1 epitope variants. Overall study: Twenty-five autologous and known Gag and Nef epitope variant peptides each stimulated T cells separately.

TCRdb's table, derived via immunoSEQ multiplex PCR, lists solely in-frame clones and lacks some. Here the sample spans under 100,000 clones, more than 65% being singletons. Trimming took 6 bases from V and 5 from J, leaving 16 bases between them. Looked up from germline, CDR1 is SEHNR and CDR2 is FQNEAQ (reference sequence). CDR3 size: 15 residues. This chain uses TRBV7-9 with TRBJ2-2; TRBD1 might be the D (6 bases). Sample: uncultured baseline CD8+ T cells from peripheral blood mononuclear cells (PBMCs). This receptor was obtained from a male donor with HIV. The CDR3 nucleotides read TGTGCCAGCAGGGGGCAGGGGCGAAAAACCGGGGAGCTGTTTTTT. This encodes CASRGQGRKTGELFF.